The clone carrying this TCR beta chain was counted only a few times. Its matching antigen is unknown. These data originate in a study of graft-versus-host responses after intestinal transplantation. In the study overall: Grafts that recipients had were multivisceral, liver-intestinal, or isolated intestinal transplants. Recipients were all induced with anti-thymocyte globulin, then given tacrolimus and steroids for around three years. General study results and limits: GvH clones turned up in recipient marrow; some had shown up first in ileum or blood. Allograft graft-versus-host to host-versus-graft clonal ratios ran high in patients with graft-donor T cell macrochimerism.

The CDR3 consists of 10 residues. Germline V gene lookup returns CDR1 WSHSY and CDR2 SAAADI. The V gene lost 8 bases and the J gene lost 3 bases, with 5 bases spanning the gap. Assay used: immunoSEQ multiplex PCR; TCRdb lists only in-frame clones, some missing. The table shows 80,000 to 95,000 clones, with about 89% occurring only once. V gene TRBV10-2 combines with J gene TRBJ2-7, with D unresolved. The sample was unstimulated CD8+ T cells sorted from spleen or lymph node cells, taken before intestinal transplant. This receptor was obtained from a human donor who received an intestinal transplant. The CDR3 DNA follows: TGCGCCAGCGGCGACTACGAGCAGTACTTC. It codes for CASGDYEQYF.